This T cell receptor beta chain was sequenced in a study of cytomegalovirus exposure and HLA in healthy donors. Study-wide context: As an earlier analysis found, roughly 180 million T cells yielded 100 million to 130 million unique TCR beta sequences. Findings and caveats of the study: An analysis was carried out later, and it reportedly showed fewer N-insertions in an Asian-associated ancestry cluster than the roughly 700-donor mean. The presence/absence work took it that sequencing depth was about the same across donors.

The PCR used 60 Vbeta and 13 Jbeta primers. TCRdb keeps only in-frame clones here, not all; method: immunoSEQ multiplex PCR. Of fewer than 150,000 clones listed, over 75% are singletons. Remarks on this clone: Its antigen is as yet unknown.

This CDR3 region has 12 residues. Germline lookup yields CDR1 SEHNR and CDR2 FQNEAQ (reference sequence). The V gene lost 3 bases and the J gene lost 6 bases, with 8 bases spanning the gap. The sequenced sample consisted of PBMCs. This TCR was recovered from a woman aged 30 to 39 in good health and CMV-seropositive. The chain combines TRBV7-9 with TRBJ1-2, with D possibly matching TRBD1 (6 bases). The CDR3 DNA follows: TGTGCCAGCAGCTTTAACAGGGATGGCTACACCTTC. Its protein is CASSFNRDGYTF.